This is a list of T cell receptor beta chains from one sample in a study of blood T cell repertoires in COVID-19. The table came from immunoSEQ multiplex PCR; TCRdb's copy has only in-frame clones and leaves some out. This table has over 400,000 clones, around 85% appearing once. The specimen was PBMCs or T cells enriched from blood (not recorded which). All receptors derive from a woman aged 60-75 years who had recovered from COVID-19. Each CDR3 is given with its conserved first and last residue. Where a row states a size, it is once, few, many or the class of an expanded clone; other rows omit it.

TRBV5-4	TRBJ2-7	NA	CASSISGGGRSYEQYF
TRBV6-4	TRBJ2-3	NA	CASSDPSTGDSTDTQYF
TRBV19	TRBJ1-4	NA	CASSPRDRGTNEKLFF
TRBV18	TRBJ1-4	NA	CASSPPQGTNEKLFF
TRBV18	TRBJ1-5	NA	CASSPRDNNQPQHF
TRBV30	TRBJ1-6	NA	CAWSPRLGASSSYNSPLHF
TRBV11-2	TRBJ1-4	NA	CASSLGGEKLFF
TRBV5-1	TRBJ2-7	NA	CASSLGSTGDEQYF
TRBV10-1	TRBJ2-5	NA	CASSETIGDETQYF
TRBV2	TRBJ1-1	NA	CASKDRSRDTEAFF
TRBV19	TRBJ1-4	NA	CASSQGSVSEKLFF
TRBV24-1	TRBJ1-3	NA	CATSVGYLGRDSGNTIYF
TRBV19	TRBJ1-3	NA	CASSIGAPGNTIYF
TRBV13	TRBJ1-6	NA	CASSGRTGQGNSPLHF
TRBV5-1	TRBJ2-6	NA	CASSGGANVLTF
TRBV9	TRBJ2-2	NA	CASRQGLDTGELFF
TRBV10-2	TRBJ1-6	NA	CASRGSGSDSPLHF
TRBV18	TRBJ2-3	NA	CASSPPRGTGGDTQYF
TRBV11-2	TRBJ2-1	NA	CASGSGGNEQFF
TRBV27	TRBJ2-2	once	CARGTGNTGELFF
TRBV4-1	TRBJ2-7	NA	CASSQGTKYYEQYF
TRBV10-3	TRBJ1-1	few	CATTGQGNTEAFF
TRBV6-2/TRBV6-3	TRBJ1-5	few	CASSSVFITAGLINQPQHF
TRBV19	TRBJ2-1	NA	CATEESGGSNEQFF
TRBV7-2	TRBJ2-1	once	CASSWTRNEQFF
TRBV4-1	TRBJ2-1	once	CASSQGDYSYNEQFF
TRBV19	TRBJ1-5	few	CASTQVGQAFNQPQHF
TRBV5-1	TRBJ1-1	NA	CASSSLTRTEAFF
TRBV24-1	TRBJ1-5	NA	CATSDATGGNQPQHF